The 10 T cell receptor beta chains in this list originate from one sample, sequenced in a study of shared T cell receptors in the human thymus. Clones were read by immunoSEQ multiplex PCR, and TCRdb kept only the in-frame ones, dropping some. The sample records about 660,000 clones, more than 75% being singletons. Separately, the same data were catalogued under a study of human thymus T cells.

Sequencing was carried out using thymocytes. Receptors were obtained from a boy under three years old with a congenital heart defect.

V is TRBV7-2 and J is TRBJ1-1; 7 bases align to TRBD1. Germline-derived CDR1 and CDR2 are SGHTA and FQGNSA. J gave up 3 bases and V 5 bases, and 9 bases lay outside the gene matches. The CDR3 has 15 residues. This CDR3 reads CASSPTDRMDTEAFF. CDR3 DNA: TGTGCCAGCAGCCCTACGGACAGGATGGACACTGAAGCTTTCTTT.

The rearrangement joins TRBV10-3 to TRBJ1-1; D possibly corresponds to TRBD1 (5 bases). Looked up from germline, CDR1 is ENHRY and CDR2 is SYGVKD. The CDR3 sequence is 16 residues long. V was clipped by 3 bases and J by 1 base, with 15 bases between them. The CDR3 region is CAISDPLWGGNTEAFF. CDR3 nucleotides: TGTGCCATCAGTGACCCCCTCTGGGGGGGGAACACTGAAGCTTTCTTT.

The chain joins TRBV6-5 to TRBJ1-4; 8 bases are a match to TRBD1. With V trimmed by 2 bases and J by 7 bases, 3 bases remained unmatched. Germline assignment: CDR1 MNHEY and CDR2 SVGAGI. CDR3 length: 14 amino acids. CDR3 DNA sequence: TGTGCCAGCAGTTACCGGGACAGGAGTGAAAAACTGTTTTTT. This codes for CASSYRDRSEKLFF.

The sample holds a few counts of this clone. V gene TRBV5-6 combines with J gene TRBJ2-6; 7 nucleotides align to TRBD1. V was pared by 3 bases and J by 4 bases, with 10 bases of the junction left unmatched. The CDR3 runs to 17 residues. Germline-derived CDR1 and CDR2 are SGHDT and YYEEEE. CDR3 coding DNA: TGTGCCAGCAGCTGTGGGACAGTTCCTAGGGGGGCCAACGTCCTGACTTTC. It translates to CASSCGTVPRGANVLTF.

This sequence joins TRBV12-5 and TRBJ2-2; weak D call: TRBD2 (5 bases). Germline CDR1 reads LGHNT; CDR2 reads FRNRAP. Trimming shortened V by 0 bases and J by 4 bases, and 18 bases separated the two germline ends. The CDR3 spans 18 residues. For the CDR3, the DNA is TGTGCTAGTGGTTTGGTACCAGACCTACGCGGAGGCACCGGGGAGCTGTTTTTT. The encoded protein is CASGLVPDLRGGTGELFF.

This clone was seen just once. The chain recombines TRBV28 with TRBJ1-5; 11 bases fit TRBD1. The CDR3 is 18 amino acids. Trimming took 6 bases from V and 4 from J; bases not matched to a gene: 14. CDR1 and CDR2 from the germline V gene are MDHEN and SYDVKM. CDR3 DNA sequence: TGTGCCAGCAGGGACAGGGGGCTGCCTCTGTCTGATAATCAGCCCCAGCATTTT. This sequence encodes CASRDRGLPLSDNQPQHF. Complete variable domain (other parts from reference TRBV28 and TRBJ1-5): DVKVTQSSRYLVKRTGEKVFLECVQDMDHENMFWYRQDPGLGLRLIYFSYDVKMKEKGDIPEGYSVSREKKERFSLILESASTNQTSMYLCASRDRGLPLSDNQPQHFGDGTRLSIL.

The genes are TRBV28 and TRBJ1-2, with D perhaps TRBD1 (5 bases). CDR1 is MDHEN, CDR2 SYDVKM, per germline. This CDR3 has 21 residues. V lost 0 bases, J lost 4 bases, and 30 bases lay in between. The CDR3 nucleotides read TGTGCCAGCAGTTTATGCACAGCGCAGTTTGTCCCCGGGTTGGGGCTCTATGGCTACACCTTC. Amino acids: CASSLCTAQFVPGLGLYGYTF.

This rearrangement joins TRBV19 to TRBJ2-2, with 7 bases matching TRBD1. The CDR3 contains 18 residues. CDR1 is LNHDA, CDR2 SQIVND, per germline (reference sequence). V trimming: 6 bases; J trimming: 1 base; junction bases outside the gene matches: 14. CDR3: CASRGYRGNGWNTGELFF. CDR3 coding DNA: TGTGCCAGTAGGGGATACAGGGGAAATGGGTGGAACACCGGGGAGCTGTTTTTT. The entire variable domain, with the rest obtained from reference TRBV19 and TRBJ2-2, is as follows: DGGITQSPKYLFRKEGQNVTLSCEQNLNHDAMYWYRQDPGQGLRLIYYSQIVNDFQKGDIAEGYSVSREKKESFPLTVTSAQKNPTAFYLCASRGYRGNGWNTGELFFGEGSRLTVL.

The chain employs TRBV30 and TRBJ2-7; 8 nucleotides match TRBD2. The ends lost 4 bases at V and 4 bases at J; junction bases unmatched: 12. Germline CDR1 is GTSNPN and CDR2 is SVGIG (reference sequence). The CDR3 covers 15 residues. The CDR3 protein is CAWKAGREGNYEQYF. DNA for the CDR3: TGTGCCTGGAAGGCGGGTCGGGAGGGGAATTACGAGCAGTACTTC.

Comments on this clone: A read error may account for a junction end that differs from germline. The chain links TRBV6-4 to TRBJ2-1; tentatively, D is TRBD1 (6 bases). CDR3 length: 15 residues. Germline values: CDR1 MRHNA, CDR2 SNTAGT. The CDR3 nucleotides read TGTGCCAGCAGTGACGGACAGCGCTCCGACAATGAGCAGTTCTTC. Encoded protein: CASSDGQRSDNEQFF.